What follows is one T cell receptor (beta chain) and its context. Clones were sequenced by immunoSEQ multiplex PCR, and TCRdb holds only the in-frame ones, with some missing. The profile shows about 7,100 clones, around three quarters of them singletons. Each of the patients experienced relapse following autologous stem cell transplantation, and their brentuximab vedotin exposure differed. The CDR3 totals 14 residues. V dropped 1 base and J dropped 4; count of bases not matched to a gene: 4. Per germline, CDR1 SGHTA and CDR2 FQGNSA. This entry is derived from a study of PD-1 blockade in classical Hodgkin lymphoma. As for the study in general: On a schedule of every 2 weeks, patients received nivolumab 3 mg/kg intravenously.

This TCR was recovered from a human donor with classical Hodgkin lymphoma. Sequenced here: peripheral blood mononuclear cells (PBMCs), sampled at baseline. V gene TRBV7-2 combines with J gene TRBJ2-7; 7 bases match TRBD1. As DNA, the CDR3 is TGTGCCAGCAGCTTAGGGGACAGTCAGTACGAGCAGTACTTC. Protein: CASSLGDSQYEQYF.